The clone carrying this T cell receptor (beta chain) came up a few times. Its cognate antigen is unknown. Primers: 60 Vbeta forward and 13 Jbeta reverse. Clones were read by immunoSEQ multiplex PCR, and TCRdb kept only the in-frame ones, dropping some. The sample lists 150,000 to 180,000 clones, approximately 80% occurring once. This record belongs to a study of cytomegalovirus exposure and HLA in healthy donors. Healthy individuals who donated bone marrow served as the donors. Study-wide results and caveats: Later analysis placed DRB1 highest and HLA-C lowest in TCR association rates, which differed by HLA locus.

Sample: PBMCs. The receptor comes from a man aged 25-40 years in good health and CMV-seropositive.

The CDR3 bases are TGTGCCAGCAGTACAGGGGGCAACGAGCAGTACTTC. Amino acid sequence: CASSTGGNEQYF. The chain recombines TRBV5-4 with TRBJ2-7, with TRBD1 identical over 9 bases. Germline V gives CDR1 SGHNT, CDR2 YYREEE (reference sequence). This CDR3 has 12 amino acids. Germline trimming cut 5 bases from V and 5 bases from J; bases unmatched to any gene: 2.